This TCR beta chain stems from a study of blood T cell repertoires in COVID-19. The wider study: The United States, Italy and Spain supplied acute and convalescent COVID-19 samples.

Recruited during active infection, patients (from Seattle) were subsequently followed longitudinally. Original handling: Estimation of nucleated cell counts relied on the amplification of reference gene primers. The table came from immunoSEQ multiplex PCR; TCRdb's copy has only in-frame clones and leaves some out. Clone size and V and J calls were adopted from that table, with D and trimming inferred from the DNA. The table shows a few hundred thousand clones, with approximately 89% occurring only once. CDR3 length equals 13 residues. Germline V lookup: CDR1 SGHDN, CDR2 FVKESK. Trimming left V 1 base short and J 4 bases short, with 7 bases between.

The receptor comes from a woman in her twenties or thirties with COVID-19, enrolled during active disease. J is TRBJ2-5 and V is TRBV14, with D unresolved. The sequenced sample was peripheral blood. In DNA, the CDR3 is TGTGCCAGCAGCCAAGTATTCGGAGAGACCCAGTACTTC. Residues: CASSQVFGETQYF. Filled out from reference TRBV14 and TRBJ2-5, the complete variable domain reads EAGVTQFPSHSVIEKGQTVTLRCDPISGHDNLYWYRRVMGKEIKFLLHFVKESKQDESGMPNNRFLAERTGGTYSTLKVQPAELEDSGVYFCASSQVFGETQYFGPGTRLLVL.